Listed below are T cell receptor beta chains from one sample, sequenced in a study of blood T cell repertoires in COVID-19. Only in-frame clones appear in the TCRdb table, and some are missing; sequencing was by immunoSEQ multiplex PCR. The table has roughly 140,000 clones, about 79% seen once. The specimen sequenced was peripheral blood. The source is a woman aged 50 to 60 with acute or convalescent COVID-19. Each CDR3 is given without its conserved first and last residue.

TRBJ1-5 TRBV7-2 ASSGQGNQPQH
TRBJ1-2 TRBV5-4 ASSQGDSNYGYT
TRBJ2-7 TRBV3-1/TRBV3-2 ASSQPTSGSYEQY
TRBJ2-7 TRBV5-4 ASSTGTSLYEQY
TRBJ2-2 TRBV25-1 ASSEYTRTGELF
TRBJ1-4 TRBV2 ASSRQGLNEKLF
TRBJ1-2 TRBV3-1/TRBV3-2 ASSPIRGGYT
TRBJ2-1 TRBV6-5 ASRVTSVAEQF
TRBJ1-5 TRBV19 ASSIGQTSNQPQH
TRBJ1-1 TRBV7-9 ASSYRQGIEAF
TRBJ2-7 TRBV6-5 ASSYSSGGTYEQY
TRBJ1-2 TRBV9 ASAQGADYGYT
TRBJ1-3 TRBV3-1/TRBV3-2 ASSQSYRALSGNTIY
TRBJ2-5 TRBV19 ASSPWKGGDNQETQY
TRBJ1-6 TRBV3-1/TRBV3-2 ASSQLSGGGSPLH
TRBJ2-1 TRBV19 ASSFSRGWSYNEQF
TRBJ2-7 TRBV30 AWSSGTGYHEQY
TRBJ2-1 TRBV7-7 ASSPQAGTGNEQF
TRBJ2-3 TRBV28 ASSPAGTSGSSTDTQY
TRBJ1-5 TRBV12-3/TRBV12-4 ASSFNSNQPQH
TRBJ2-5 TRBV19 ASSRGLAPQETQY
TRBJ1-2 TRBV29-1 SAMIRTGVYYGYT
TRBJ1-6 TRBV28 ASSIPGQNESPLH
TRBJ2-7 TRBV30 AWGIHEQY
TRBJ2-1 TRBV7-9 ASSFGSEQF
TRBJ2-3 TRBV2 ASRAIAGVTDTQY
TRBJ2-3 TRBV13 ASSLESGGIADTQY
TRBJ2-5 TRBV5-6 ASSLAGFEETQY
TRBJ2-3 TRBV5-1 ASSLRTSGRSTDTQY
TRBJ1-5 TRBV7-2 ASSSDSSNQPQH
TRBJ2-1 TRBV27 ASSLSPPGSWIDEQF
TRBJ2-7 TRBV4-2 ASSQVGGLATYEQY
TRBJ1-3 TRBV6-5 ASTPTGISGNTIY
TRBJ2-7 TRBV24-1 ATSEGQGYEQY
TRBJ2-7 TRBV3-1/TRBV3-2 ASSPNSGRRVGEQY
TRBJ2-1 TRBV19 ASSEKGMRIGF
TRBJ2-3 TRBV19 ASSSFGDTQY
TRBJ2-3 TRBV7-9 ASSEQVGTDTQY
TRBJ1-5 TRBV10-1 ASSATGAAEPQH
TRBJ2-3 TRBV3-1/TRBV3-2 ASSQGLGTDTQY
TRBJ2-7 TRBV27 ASSRDLRVRQY
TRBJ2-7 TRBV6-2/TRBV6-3 ASSGYSTYEQY
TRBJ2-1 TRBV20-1 SASSPSLAGGRNEQF
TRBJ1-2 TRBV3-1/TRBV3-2 ASSQDRDGGQSLEYNYGYT
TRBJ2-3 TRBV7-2 ASSFGLTLDTQY
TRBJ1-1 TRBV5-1 ASSFGGLSNTEAF